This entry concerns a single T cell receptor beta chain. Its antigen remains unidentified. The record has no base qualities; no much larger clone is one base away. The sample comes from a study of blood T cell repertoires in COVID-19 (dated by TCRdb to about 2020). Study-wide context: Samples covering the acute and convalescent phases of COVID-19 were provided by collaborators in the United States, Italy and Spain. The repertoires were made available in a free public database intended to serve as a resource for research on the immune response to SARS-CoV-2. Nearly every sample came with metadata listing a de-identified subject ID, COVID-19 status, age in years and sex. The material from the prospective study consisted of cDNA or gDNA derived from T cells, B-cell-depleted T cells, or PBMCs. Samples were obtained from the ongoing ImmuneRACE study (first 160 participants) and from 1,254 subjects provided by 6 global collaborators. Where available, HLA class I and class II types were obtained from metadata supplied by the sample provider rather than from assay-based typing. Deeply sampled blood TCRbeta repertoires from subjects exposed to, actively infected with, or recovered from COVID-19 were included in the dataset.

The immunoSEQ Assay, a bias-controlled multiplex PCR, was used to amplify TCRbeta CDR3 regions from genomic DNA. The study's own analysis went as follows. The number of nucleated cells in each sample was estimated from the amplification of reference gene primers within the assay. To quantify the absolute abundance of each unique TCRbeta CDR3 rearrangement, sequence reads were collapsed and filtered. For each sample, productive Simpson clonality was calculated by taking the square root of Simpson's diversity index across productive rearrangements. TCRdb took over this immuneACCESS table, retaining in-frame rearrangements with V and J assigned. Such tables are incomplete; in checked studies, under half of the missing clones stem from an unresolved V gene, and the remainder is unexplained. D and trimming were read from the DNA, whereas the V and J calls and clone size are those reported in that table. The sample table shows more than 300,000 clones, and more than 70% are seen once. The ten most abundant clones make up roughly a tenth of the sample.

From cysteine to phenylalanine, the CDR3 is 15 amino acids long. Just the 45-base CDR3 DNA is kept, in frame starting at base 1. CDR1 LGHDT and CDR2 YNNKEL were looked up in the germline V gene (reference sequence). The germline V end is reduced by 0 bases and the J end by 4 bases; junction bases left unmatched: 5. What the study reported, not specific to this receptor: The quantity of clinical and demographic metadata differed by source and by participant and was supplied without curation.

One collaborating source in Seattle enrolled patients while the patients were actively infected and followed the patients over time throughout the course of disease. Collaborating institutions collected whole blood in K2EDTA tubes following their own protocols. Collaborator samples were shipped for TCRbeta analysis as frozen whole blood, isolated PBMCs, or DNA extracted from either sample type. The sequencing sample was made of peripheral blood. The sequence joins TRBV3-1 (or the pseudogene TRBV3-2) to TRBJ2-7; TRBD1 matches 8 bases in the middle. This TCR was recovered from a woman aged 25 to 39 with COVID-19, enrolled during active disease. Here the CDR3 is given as CASSQDPGQDYEQYF. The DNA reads TGTGCCAGCAGCCAAGACCCGGGACAGGATTACGAGCAGTACTTC.